This TCR beta chain was captured by sequencing in a study of blood T cell repertoires in COVID-19. At the level of the study: COVID-19 samples collected from the United States, Italy and Spain covered acute and convalescent phases. T cells, B-cell-depleted T cells, or PBMCs provided the cDNA or gDNA that served as material.

V was pared by 6 bases and J by 5 bases, with 9 bases of the junction left unmatched. The CDR3 spans 14 residues. CDR1 is SNHLY, CDR2 FYNNEI, per germline. Original analysis: Reference gene primers were amplified, and this amplification served to estimate nucleated cell counts. Clones were read by immunoSEQ multiplex PCR, and TCRdb kept only the in-frame ones, dropping some. V and J calls plus clone size are reproduced from that table; the DNA served to infer D and trimming. Of 150,000 to 200,000 clones listed, just under 80% are singletons. The TCR sequence derives from a man in his sixties or seventies with active or convalescent COVID-19. V and J are TRBV2 and TRBJ2-5, with 7 bases lining up with TRBD1. Material: peripheral blood. The CDR3 is CASSGTVVTETQYF. The CDR3 DNA sequence: TGTGCCAGCAGCGGGACAGTCGTCACGGAGACCCAGTACTTC. The whole variable domain, filled in from reference TRBV2 and TRBJ2-5, reads EPEVTQTPSHQVTQMGQEVILRCVPISNHLYFYWYRQILGQKVEFLVSFYNNEISEKSEIFDDQFSVERPDGSNFTLKIRSTKLEDSAMYFCASSGTVVTETQYFGPGTRLLVL.